The rows below give T cell receptor beta chains drawn from one sample of a study of blood T cells in healthy people across ages. TCRdb called the 5' RACE reads again in MiXCR, with one record for every CDR3 protein. The repertoire consists of 650,000 to 700,000 distinct CDR3 sequences, with around 50% occurring once and the leading ten covering roughly 13%. Sample: blood. These receptors were obtained from an elderly woman in good health. The CDR3 runs from the conserved cysteine through the conserved F or W. Each record gives: D gene, clone size, J gene, V gene, CDR3 protein, CDR3 DNA. D genes are given only for firm matches. Size values are once, few and many counts, or a class for expanded clones, and some rows have none.

>TRBD2|-|TRBJ2-1|TRBV20-1
CSAPARLAGIHNEQFF
TGCAGTGCTCCAGCGCGACTAGCGGGAATCCACAATGAGCAGTTCTTC
>TRBD2|-|TRBJ2-1|TRBV10-3
CAIMAGGLGNEQFF
TGTGCCATCATGGCGGGGGGTCTGGGGAATGAGCAGTTCTTC
>-|many|TRBJ2-5|TRBV29-1
CSGDGQSETQYF
TGCAGCGGGGACGGACAGTCGGAGACCCAGTACTTC
>-|-|TRBJ2-3|TRBV6-6
CASSNAGYAYF
TGTGCCAGCAGCAATGCGGGATACGCGTATTTT
>-|-|TRBJ2-2|TRBV24-1
CATSPGVTTGELFF
TGTGCCACCAGTCCGGGAGTGACCACCGGGGAGCTGTTTTTT
>-|many|TRBJ2-5|TRBV15
CATSRFMGGGVQTQYF
TGTGCCACCAGCAGATTTATGGGTGGGGGAGTACAGACCCAGTACTTC
>TRBD1|-|TRBJ2-2|TRBV7-3
CATSGGFGELFF
TGTGCCACCTCAGGGGGTTTCGGGGAGCTGTTTTTT
>-|once|TRBJ2-7|TRBV20-1
CSARSSSHEQYF
TGCAGTGCTAGATCTAGCTCCCACGAGCAGTACTTC
>-|-|TRBJ2-3|TRBV5-5
CASSLQVTDTQYF
TGTGCCAGCAGCTTGCAGGTCACAGATACGCAGTATTTT
>-|-|TRBJ2-7|TRBV7-9
CASSLGQRTYEQYF
TGTGCCAGCAGCTTAGGACAGCGGACCTACGAGCAGTACTTC
>-|-|TRBJ2-1|TRBV5-1
CASSLVGSLTTYNEQFF
TGCGCCAGCAGCTTGGTCGGGTCACTAACTACATACAATGAGCAGTTCTTC
>TRBD2|many|TRBJ2-3|TRBV5-1
CASNSGRAVGDTQYF
TGCGCCAGCAATAGCGGGAGGGCCGTGGGAGATACGCAGTATTTT
>-|-|TRBJ2-2|TRBV3-1
CASSPYTETNTGELFF
TGTGCCAGCAGCCCGTACACCGAAACGAACACCGGGGAGCTGTTTTTT
>TRBD2|-|TRBJ2-3|TRBV15
CATSRDPISGGADTQYF
TGTGCCACCAGCAGAGACCCCATTAGCGGGGGGGCAGATACGCAGTATTTT
>-|-|TRBJ1-2|TRBV5-1
CASSLTGTRDHGYTF
TGCGCCAGCAGCTTGACAGGGACAAGAGATCATGGCTACACCTTC
>-|-|TRBJ1-4|TRBV15
CATSGPSGEKLFF
TGTGCCACCAGCGGACCTTCAGGGGAAAAACTGTTTTTT
>TRBD1|-|TRBJ1-2|TRBV7-9
CASSFGTDQSYGYTF
TGTGCCAGCAGCTTTGGGACAGATCAATCCTATGGCTACACCTTC
>-|many|TRBJ2-1|TRBV11-2
CASSLRSPLNEQFF
TGTGCCAGCAGCTTACGGTCCCCCCTCAATGAGCAGTTCTTC
>-|-|TRBJ2-3|TRBV7-3
CASSLTFLPTDTQYF
TGTGCCAGCAGCTTAACGTTTCTCCCCACAGATACGCAGTATTTT
>TRBD2|many|TRBJ2-1|TRBV24-1
CATSDHTSGRTYEQFF
TGTGCCACCAGTGATCATACTAGCGGGAGAACCTATGAGCAGTTCTTC
>TRBD1|-|TRBJ1-4|TRBV20-1
CSARSGTGGFATNEKPFF
TGCAGTGCTAGGTCCGGGACAGGGGGCTTCGCAACTAATGAAAAACCGTTTTTT
>-|-|TRBJ2-3|TRBV27
CASSPYATDTQYF
TGTGCCAGCAGTCCCTACGCCACAGATACGCAGTATTTT
>-|few|TRBJ2-3|TRBV6-6
CASHGTGGTDMQYF
TGTGCCAGCCACGGGACTGGGGGCACAGATATGCAGTATTTT
>-|-|TRBJ1-1|TRBV11-1
CASRPTGPVNTEAFF
TGTGCCAGCAGGCCCACAGGGCCCGTGAACACTGAAGCTTTCTTT
>-|-|TRBJ1-2|TRBV7-3
CASSPPEGTYTF
TGTGCCAGCAGCCCTCCGGAGGGCACCTACACCTTC
>TRBD1|many|TRBJ2-7|TRBV5-1
CASSPGQDHYEQYF
TGCGCCAGCAGCCCGGGACAGGACCACTACGAGCAGTACTTC
>-|-|TRBJ2-3|TRBV29-1
CSVEVEGAQYF
TGCAGCGTTGAAGTAGAAGGGGCGCAGTATTTT
>-|-|TRBJ2-5|TRBV10-3
CAISGVGQETQYF
TGTGCCATCAGTGGAGTGGGCCAAGAGACCCAGTACTTC
>-|-|TRBJ2-3|TRBV28
CASSWGSWTDTQYF
TGTGCCAGCTCTTGGGGGTCTTGGACAGATACGCAGTATTTT
>TRBD2|many|TRBJ2-4|TRBV7-2
CASSLLGTSVSDIQYF
TGTGCCAGCAGCTTATTAGGGACTAGCGTCTCGGACATTCAGTACTTC
>TRBD1|-|TRBJ1-5|TRBV20-1
CSAWTGGPGQPQHF
TGCAGTGCATGGACAGGGGGGCCTGGTCAGCCCCAGCATTTT
>-|-|TRBJ2-7|TRBV7-2
CASSPGGGDLREQYF
TGTGCCAGCAGCCCCGGAGGGGGCGACCTACGCGAGCAGTACTTC
>TRBD1|-|TRBJ2-7|TRBV18
CASQKLQGARSGNEQYF
TGTGCCAGCCAAAAATTACAGGGGGCGCGGTCTGGCAATGAGCAGTACTTC
>TRBD1|-|TRBJ1-4|TRBV5-1
CASSTASNTGGENEKLFF
TGCGCCAGCAGCACCGCTTCCAATACAGGGGGCGAGAATGAAAAACTGTTTTTT
>-|-|TRBJ1-6|TRBV2
CASSVREGTAYNSPLHF
TGTGCCAGCAGTGTTCGGGAGGGAACGGCCTATAATTCACCCCTCCACTTT
>TRBD2|-|TRBJ2-1|TRBV9
CASSVGSGGHNEQFF
TGTGCCAGCAGCGTAGGTAGCGGGGGACACAATGAGCAGTTCTTC
>-|-|TRBJ1-2|TRBV7-3
CASSLNQGDGYTF
TGTGCCAGCAGCTTAAATCAGGGCGATGGTTACACCTTC
>-|few|TRBJ2-7|TRBV4-1
CASSRIAAGYEQYF
TGCGCCAGCAGCCGAATAGCGGCCGGCTACGAGCAGTACTTC
>-|-|TRBJ1-1|TRBV3-1
CASSQEGGGRDTEAFF
TGTGCCAGCAGCCAAGAGGGTGGGGGAAGGGACACTGAAGCTTTCTTT
>TRBD2|-|TRBJ2-5|TRBV2
CASSEGLERTGTQYF
TGTGCCAGCAGTGAGGGACTAGAGAGAACGGGGACCCAGTACTTC
>-|once|TRBJ1-6|TRBV20-1
CSARRRDNSPLHF
TGCAGTGCTAGACGCAGGGACAATTCACCCCTCCACTTT
>-|few|TRBJ1-1|TRBV28
CASGMGWDTEAFF
TGTGCCAGTGGGATGGGGTGGGACACTGAAGCTTTCTTT
>-|many|TRBJ1-5|TRBV6-5
CASSYSTDQPQHF
TGTGCCAGCAGTTACTCCACCGATCAGCCCCAGCATTTT
>TRBD1|many|TRBJ2-3|TRBV11-3
CASSSRDRADTQYF
TGTGCCAGCAGCTCGAGAGACAGGGCAGATACGCAGTATTTT
>-|many|TRBJ2-3|TRBV5-1
CASSPTGILTDTQYF
TGCGCCAGCAGCCCTACAGGGATTCTCACAGATACGCAGTATTTT
>-|many|TRBJ2-1|TRBV7-2
CASLPPRDEQFF
TGTGCCAGCTTACCCCCTAGGGATGAGCAGTTCTTC
>TRBD1|many|TRBJ2-7|TRBV9
CASSVADRGFVYEQYF
TGTGCCAGCAGCGTAGCGGACAGGGGGTTTGTTTACGAGCAGTACTTC
>-|many|TRBJ2-1|TRBV7-2
CASSRGLGTYNEQFF
TGTGCCAGCAGCCGGGGCCTAGGGACCTACAATGAGCAGTTCTTC
>-|many|TRBJ2-7|TRBV20-1
CSARGLFSGTPYYEQYF
TGCAGTGCTAGAGGCCTTTTTAGCGGAACCCCTTACTACGAGCAGTACTTC